Given below is one T cell receptor beta chain in context. This sample is part of a study of blood T cells in healthy people across ages. This CDR3 has 16 residues. The V gene's germline CDR1 is SEHNR and CDR2 FQNEAQ (reference sequence). Trimming cost V 1 base and J 7 bases, with 17 bases left between them. Next came a second PCR, run for 7 to 11 cycles, which used a sample-barcoded 5' primer along with a J-beta primer mix. Carrying 12 random nucleotides, a template-switch adaptor labeled each individual cDNA molecule. MiXCR, run by TCRdb on the 5' RACE reads, gives a single entry per CDR3 protein. The sample lists 700,000 to 900,000 distinct CDR3 sequences, 25% to 30% occurring once. These data were also filed under a second study, of T cells of mothers and their children. From that paper: Over 9.5 million reads per mother and around 3.2 million per child were obtained. The authors detected no persistent microchimeric T cell clones.

The sequenced sample was blood. The rearrangement joins TRBV7-9 to TRBJ2-1; perhaps TRBD1 as D (6 bases). The TCR originated in a boy between 5 and 17 years old in good health. The DNA for the CDR3 is TGTGCCAGCAGCTTAGGGGGGCCCTCCTCCAGGAATGAGCAGTTCTTC. Its protein is CASSLGGPSSRNEQFF. The full variable domain, completed using reference TRBV7-9 and TRBJ2-1, is DTGVSQNPRHKITKRGQNVTFRCDPISEHNRLYWYRQTLGQGPEFLTYFQNEAQLEKSRLLSDRFSAERPKGSFSTLEIQRTEQGDSAMYLCASSLGGPSSRNEQFFGPGTRLTVL.